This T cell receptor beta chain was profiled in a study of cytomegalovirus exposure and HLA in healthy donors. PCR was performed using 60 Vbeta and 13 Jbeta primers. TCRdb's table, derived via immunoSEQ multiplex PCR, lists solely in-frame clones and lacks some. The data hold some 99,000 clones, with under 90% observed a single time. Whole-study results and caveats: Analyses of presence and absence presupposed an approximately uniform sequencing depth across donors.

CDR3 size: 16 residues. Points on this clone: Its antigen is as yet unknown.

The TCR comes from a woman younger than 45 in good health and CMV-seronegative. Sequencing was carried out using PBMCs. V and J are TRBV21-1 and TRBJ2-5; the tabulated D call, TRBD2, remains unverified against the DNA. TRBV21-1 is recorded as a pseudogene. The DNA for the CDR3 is TGTGCCAGCAGCAAAGGTGATCGAGAGGTCGGGGAGACCCAGTACTTC. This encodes CASSKGDREVGETQYF.